These 10 T cell receptor beta chains share one sample of origin, sequenced in a study of control samples from healthy donors and cancer patients. Generated by immunoSEQ multiplex PCR, the TCRdb table keeps only in-frame clones and is missing some. The sample has about 71,000 clones; around 92% are singletons. Source material: PBMCs. The receptors shown here come from a man aged 60 to 75 with lung cancer.

The V call is TRBV3-1 (or the pseudogene TRBV3-2), the J call TRBJ2-1; 9 nucleotides match TRBD2. Germline CDR1 and CDR2: LGHDT and YNNKEL (reference sequence). CDR3 size: 16 residues. V dropped 4 bases and J dropped 5; count of bases not matched to a gene: 9. CDR3 sequence: CASSPLAAGGNNEQFF. In DNA form, the CDR3 reads TGTGCCAGCAGCCCCCTGGCGGCGGGGGGGAACAATGAGCAGTTCTTC.

The chain is built from TRBV24-1 and TRBJ2-5; weak D call: TRBD2 (5 bases). The CDR3 runs to 12 residues. The germline gives CDR1 KGHDR, CDR2 SFDVKD. Trimming removed 4 bases at V and 6 bases at J, with 8 bases between. CDR3 protein: CATSDPGKTQYF. CDR3 nucleotides: TGTGCCACCAGTGACCCGGGGAAGACCCAGTACTTC.

The chain carries TRBV27 and TRBJ2-7; D gene unclear. V dropped 3 bases and J dropped 2 bases, with 8 bases sitting between them. This CDR3 is built from 13 residues. The germline CDR1 and CDR2 sequences are MNHEY and SMNVEV (reference sequence). The CDR3 DNA sequence: TGTGCCAGCAGTTTTGGGGATGCCTACGAGCAGTACTTC. Translated: CASSFGDAYEQYF.

In this sample, this clone turned up once. The chain combines TRBV12-3 or TRBV12-4 with TRBJ1-1; 7 positions match TRBD1. There are 11 residues in the CDR3. The V gene end was trimmed by 7 bases and the J gene end by 4 bases; junction bases not matched to a gene: 0. CDR3 sequence: CASNRGTEAFF. CDR3 DNA sequence: TGTGCCAGCAACAGGGGCACTGAAGCTTTCTTT.

The gene calls are TRBV2 and TRBJ1-4, with 7 bases matching TRBD1. The trim removed 1 base at V and 4 bases at J, leaving 6 bases unmatched. The CDR3 contains 16 residues. Germline V CDR1 and CDR2: SNHLY, FYNNEI. In nucleotides, the CDR3 is TGTGCCAGCAGTGAAGTGTTGGGACAGTTTAATGAAAAACTGTTTTTT. Protein sequence: CASSEVLGQFNEKLFF.

This sequence joins TRBV6-4 and TRBJ2-1; weak D call: TRBD2 (7 bases). V lost 4 bases and J lost 4, with 14 bases in between. Germline CDR1 and CDR2: MRHNA and SNTAGT. This CDR3 has 15 amino acids. The CDR3 DNA reads TGTGCCAGCAGTGCTGGGGGGGCGGATTACAATGAGCAGTTCTTC. This gives the protein CASSAGGADYNEQFF.

The rearrangement uses TRBV2 and TRBJ1-2; unclear D gene. Between the trimmed V and J ends, which lost 8 bases and 3 bases, there was a span of 13 bases. Per the germline V gene, CDR1 is SNHLY and CDR2 is FYNNEI. This CDR3 is built from 13 residues. The CDR3 here is CASSDQKDYGYTF. Here the CDR3 DNA reads TGTGCCAGCTCCGATCAGAAAGACTATGGCTACACCTTC.

This clone came up once. V is TRBV15 and J is TRBJ1-5, with D unresolved. V was clipped by 1 base and J by 6 bases, with 7 bases between them. The CDR3 spans 13 residues. The germline CDR1 and CDR2 sequences are LNHNV and YYDKDF (reference sequence). DNA of the CDR3: TGTGCCACCAGCAGAGCCGCATTTCAGCCCCAGCATTTT. It encodes CATSRAAFQPQHF.

The chain combines TRBV23-1 with TRBJ2-3; weak D call: TRBD1 (5 bases). TRBV23-1 is sorted into the ORF group, with uncertain function. Trimming stripped 1 base from V and 0 bases from J, with 11 bases between. The CDR3 runs 16 residues. CDR3 nucleotide sequence: TGCGCCAGCAGTCAATGCGAAGGGGCTAGCACAGATACGCAGTATTTT. Encoded protein: CASSQCEGASTDTQYF.

The rearrangement uses TRBV12-5 and TRBJ2-5; TRBD1 matches at 9 bases. The CDR3 runs to 18 residues. Germline assignment: CDR1 LGHNT and CDR2 FRNRAP. V trimming: 5 bases; J trimming: 4 bases; junction bases outside the gene matches: 17. The CDR3 DNA reads as TGTGCTAGTGGTCACATCCAAGACGGGACAGGGCTAGGAGAGACCCAGTACTTC. It is translated as CASGHIQDGTGLGETQYF.